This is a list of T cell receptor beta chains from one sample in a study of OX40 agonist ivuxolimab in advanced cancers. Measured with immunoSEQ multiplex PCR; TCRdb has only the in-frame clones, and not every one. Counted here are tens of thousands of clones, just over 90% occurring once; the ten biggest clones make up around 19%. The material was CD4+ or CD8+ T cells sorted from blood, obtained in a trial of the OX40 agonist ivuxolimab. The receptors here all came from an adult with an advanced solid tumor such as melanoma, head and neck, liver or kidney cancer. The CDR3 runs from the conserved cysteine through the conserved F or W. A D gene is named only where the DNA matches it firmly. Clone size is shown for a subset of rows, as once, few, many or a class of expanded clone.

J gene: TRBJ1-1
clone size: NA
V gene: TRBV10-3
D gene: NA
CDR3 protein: CAISESLEVNTEAFF
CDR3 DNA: TGTGCCATCAGTGAGTCATTGGAGGTGAACACTGAAGCTTTCTTT

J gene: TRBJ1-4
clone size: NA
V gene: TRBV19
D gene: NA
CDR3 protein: CASRPPTNEKLFF
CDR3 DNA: TGTGCCAGTAGGCCCCCGACTAATGAAAAACTGTTTTTT

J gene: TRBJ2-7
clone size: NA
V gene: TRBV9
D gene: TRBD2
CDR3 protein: CASSASGGHSYEQYF
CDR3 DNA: TGTGCCAGCAGCGCGAGCGGGGGGCATTCCTACGAGCAGTACTTC

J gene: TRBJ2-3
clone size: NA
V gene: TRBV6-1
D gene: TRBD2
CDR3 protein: CASSRAGEPDTQYF
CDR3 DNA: TGTGCCAGCAGTCGAGCGGGGGAACCTGATACGCAGTATTTT

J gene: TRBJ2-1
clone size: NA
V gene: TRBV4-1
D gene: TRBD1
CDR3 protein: CASSQGGTVNEQFF
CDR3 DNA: TGCGCCAGCAGCCAAGGGGGGACAGTCAATGAGCAGTTCTTC

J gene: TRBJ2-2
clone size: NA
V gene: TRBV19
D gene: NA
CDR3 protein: CASSIYSTGELFF
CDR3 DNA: TGTGCCAGTAGTATCTACAGCACCGGGGAGCTGTTTTTT

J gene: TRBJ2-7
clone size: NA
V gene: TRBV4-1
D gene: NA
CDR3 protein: CASSHSYEQYF
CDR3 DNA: TGCGCCAGCAGCCATTCTTACGAGCAGTACTTC

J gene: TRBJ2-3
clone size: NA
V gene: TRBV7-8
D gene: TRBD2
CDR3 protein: CASRLSGGGPDTQYF
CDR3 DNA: TGTGCCAGCAGGCTTAGCGGGGGGGGCCCAGATACGCAGTATTTT

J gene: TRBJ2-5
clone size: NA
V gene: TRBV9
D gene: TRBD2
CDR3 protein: CASSVTGLAAETQYF
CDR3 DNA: TGTGCCAGCAGCGTAACGGGACTAGCCGCAGAGACCCAGTACTTC

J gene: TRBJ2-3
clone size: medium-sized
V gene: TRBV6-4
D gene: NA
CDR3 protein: CASSDQGTDTQYF
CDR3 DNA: TGTGCCAGCAGTGATCAGGGCACAGATACGCAGTATTTT

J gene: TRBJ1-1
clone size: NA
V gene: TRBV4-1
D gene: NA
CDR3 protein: CASSPQGDTEAFF
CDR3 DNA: TGCGCCAGCAGCCCACAGGGAGACACTGAAGCTTTCTTT

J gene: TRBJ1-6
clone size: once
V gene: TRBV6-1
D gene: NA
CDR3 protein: CASSPLRTGNSPLHF
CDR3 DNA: TGTGCCAGCAGCCCCCTACGAACGGGAAATTCACCCCTCCACTTT

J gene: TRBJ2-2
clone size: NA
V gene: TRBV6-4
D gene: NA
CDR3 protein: CASSGGNTGELFF
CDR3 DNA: TGTGCCAGCAGTGGAGGTAACACCGGGGAGCTGTTTTTT

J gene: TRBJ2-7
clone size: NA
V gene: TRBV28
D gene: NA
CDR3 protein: CASSYYTGYEQYF
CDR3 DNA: TGTGCCAGCAGTTATTATACAGGATACGAGCAGTACTTC

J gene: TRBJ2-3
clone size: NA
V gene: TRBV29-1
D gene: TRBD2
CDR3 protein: CSVPAGGAGGDTQYF
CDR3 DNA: TGCAGCGTTCCCGCGGGGGGGGCCGGTGGGGATACGCAGTATTTT

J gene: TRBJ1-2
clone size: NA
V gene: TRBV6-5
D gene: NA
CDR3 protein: CASSPGWRYGYTF
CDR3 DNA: TGTGCCAGCAGCCCAGGGTGGAGATATGGCTACACCTTC

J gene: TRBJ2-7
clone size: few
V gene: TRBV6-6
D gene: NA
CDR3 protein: CASSWGLYEQYF
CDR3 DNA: TGTGCCAGCAGTTGGGGACTCTACGAGCAGTACTTC

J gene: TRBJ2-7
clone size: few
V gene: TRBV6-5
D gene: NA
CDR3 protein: CASSYESGGSYEQYF
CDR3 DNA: TGTGCCAGCAGTTACGAGTCGGGCGGTAGCTACGAGCAGTACTTC

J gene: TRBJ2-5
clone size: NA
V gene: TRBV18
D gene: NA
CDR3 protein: CASSPPVGLEESQYF
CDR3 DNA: TGTGCCAGCTCACCACCGGTCGGGCTGGAAGAGTCCCAGTACTTC

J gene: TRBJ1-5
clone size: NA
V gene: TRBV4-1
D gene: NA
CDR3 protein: CASSQESGIGNQPQHF
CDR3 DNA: TGCGCCAGCAGCCAAGAATCGGGAATCGGCAATCAGCCCCAGCATTTT

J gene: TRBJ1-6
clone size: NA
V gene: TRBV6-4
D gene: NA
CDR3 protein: CASSEQGVGNSPLHF
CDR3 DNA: TGTGCCAGCAGTGAACAGGGCGTGGGGAATTCACCCCTCCACTTT

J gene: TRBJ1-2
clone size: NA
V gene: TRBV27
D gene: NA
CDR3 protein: CASSFGRSYGYTF
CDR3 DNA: TGTGCCAGCAGTTTCGGACGCAGCTATGGCTACACCTTC

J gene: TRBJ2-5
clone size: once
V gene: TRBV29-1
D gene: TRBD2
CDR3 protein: CSVEVAGEQETQYF
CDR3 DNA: TGCAGCGTTGAAGTAGCGGGGGAACAAGAGACCCAGTACTTC

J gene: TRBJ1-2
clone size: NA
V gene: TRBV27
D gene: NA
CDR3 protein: CASSLTSVYGYTF
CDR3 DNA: TGTGCCAGCAGTTTAACGTCGGTGTATGGCTACACCTTC

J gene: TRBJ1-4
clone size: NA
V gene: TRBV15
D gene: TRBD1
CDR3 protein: CATSSPGTDINEKLFF
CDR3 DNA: TGTGCCACCAGCAGCCCAGGGACAGACATTAATGAAAAACTGTTTTTT

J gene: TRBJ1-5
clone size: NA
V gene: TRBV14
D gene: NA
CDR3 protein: CASSDGHNQPQHF
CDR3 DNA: TGTGCCAGCAGCGACGGACACAATCAGCCCCAGCATTTT

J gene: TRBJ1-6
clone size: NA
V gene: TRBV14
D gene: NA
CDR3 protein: CASSQDRGQVVSPLHF
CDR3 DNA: TGTGCCAGCAGCCAAGATCGAGGCCAGGTAGTTTCACCCCTCCACTTT

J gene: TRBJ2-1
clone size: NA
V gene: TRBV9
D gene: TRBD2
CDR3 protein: CASSVEGTSGPYNEQFF
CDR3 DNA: TGTGCCAGCAGCGTAGAAGGGACTAGCGGTCCCTACAATGAGCAGTTCTTC